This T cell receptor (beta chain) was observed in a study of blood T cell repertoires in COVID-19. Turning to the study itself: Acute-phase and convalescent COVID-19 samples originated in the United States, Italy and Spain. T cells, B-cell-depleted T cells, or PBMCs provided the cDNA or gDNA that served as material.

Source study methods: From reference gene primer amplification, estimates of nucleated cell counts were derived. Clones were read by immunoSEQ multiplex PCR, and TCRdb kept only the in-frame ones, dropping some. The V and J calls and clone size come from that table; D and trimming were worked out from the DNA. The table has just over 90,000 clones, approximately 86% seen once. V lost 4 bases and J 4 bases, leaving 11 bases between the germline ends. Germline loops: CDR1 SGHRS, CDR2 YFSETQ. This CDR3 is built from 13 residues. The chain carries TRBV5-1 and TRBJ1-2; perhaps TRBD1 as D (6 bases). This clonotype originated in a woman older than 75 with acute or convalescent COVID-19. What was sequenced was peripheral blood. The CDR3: CASSKDSSYGYTF. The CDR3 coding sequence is TGCGCCAGCAGCAAGGACAGCTCCTATGGCTACACCTTC.